Following are 4 T cell receptor beta chains from one sample sequenced in a study of shared clonotypes between healthy human individuals. Produced via immunoSEQ multiplex PCR; TCRdb's table is partial and in-frame only. The top ten clones hold approximately 0.4% of a sample with approximately 2,000,000 clones, 92% of them seen once. Sequences were obtained from naive CD4+ T cells from PBMCs. As to subset: CD45RA+ positively selected. The receptor source for this set is a man between 18 and 29 years old in good health. Some clones in this sample may be carry-over from other donors' samples.

A note on this clone: The germline gene is not matched at one end of the junction; a read error may be the cause. The chain couples TRBV30 to TRBJ1-1; tentatively, D is TRBD1 (6 bases). Germline V gene lookup returns CDR1 GTSNPN and CDR2 SVGIG (reference sequence). The CDR3 extends over 16 amino acids. This CDR3 reads CAWTTAYRERFTEALF. CDR3 DNA: TGTGCCTGGACCACAGCTTACAGGGAGAGATTCACTGAAGCTCTCTTT.

A note on this clone: Other nucleotide sequences in the sample specify the same CDR3. The chain is built from TRBV28 and TRBJ1-5; 11 bases line up with TRBD1. V shed 6 bases and J 6 bases; nucleotides not matched to a gene: 4. Germline CDR1 and CDR2: MDHEN and SYDVKM. The CDR3 sequence is 14 residues long. The chain's CDR3 is CASRRGTGGQPQHF. CDR3 bases: TGTGCCAGCAGAAGGGGGACAGGGGGTCAGCCCCAGCATTTT.

This chain joins TRBV4-1 and TRBJ2-2, with D possibly being TRBD2 (6 bases). This CDR3 contains 14 residues. In germline, CDR1 is MGHRA, CDR2 YSYEKL. V lost 2 bases to trimming and J lost 4 bases, with 8 bases between them. The CDR3 sequence: CASSQPGGTGELFF. The CDR3 DNA reads TGCGCCAGCAGCCAACCCGGGGGCACCGGGGAGCTGTTTTTT.

V gene TRBV28 combines with J gene TRBJ1-2, with D possibly matching TRBD1 (6 bases). V was cut by 4 bases and J by 1 base, with 13 bases left in between. This CDR3 region has 15 residues. Germline V gene sequence: CDR1 MDHEN, CDR2 SYDVKM. The CDR3 region has the DNA TGTGCCAGCAGTTCACCAGGACAGTTTAACTATGGCTACACCTTC. Protein sequence: CASSSPGQFNYGYTF.